These T cell receptor beta chains were read from a single sample in a study of shared clonotypes between healthy human individuals. Sequencing was performed with immunoSEQ multiplex PCR; in TCRdb, only in-frame clones are kept and a portion is missing. The table lists 1.5 million to 2.5 million clones, approximately 95% of them singletons, with 0.9% to 1.5% in the top ten. Sequencing was carried out using naive CD8+ T cells sorted from blood. The receptor set was obtained from a man between 18 and 35 years old in good health. The conserved cysteine and the conserved F or W are not part of the CDR3 here. The order of the fields is V gene, clone size, D gene, CDR3 protein. D genes are given only for firm matches. Clone size is not always given. Where it is, it says once, few, many or a class for expanded clones.

v_gene: TRBV6-1; abundance: once; d_gene: TRBD2; CDR3aa: ASIGPAGSTGELF
v_gene: TRBV2; abundance: -; d_gene: -; CDR3aa: ASSDSDSNLSYEQY
v_gene: TRBV6-5; abundance: -; d_gene: -; CDR3aa: ASSSRPRSYNEQF
v_gene: TRBV5-6; abundance: -; d_gene: -; CDR3aa: ASSLALTDYEQY
v_gene: TRBV10-2; abundance: -; d_gene: -; CDR3aa: ASSEFPVQSSYNSPLH
v_gene: TRBV5-8; abundance: -; d_gene: -; CDR3aa: ASSFRGPEGYT
v_gene: TRBV9; abundance: -; d_gene: TRBD2; CDR3aa: ASSVAVRGDQETQY
v_gene: TRBV11-3; abundance: -; d_gene: -; CDR3aa: ASSHGAGFDEQF
v_gene: TRBV19; abundance: -; d_gene: -; CDR3aa: ASSIGDAFPYEQY
v_gene: TRBV2; abundance: -; d_gene: -; CDR3aa: ASSEGTALYQETQY
v_gene: TRBV18; abundance: -; d_gene: -; CDR3aa: ASSPGRAGTEAF
v_gene: TRBV30; abundance: -; d_gene: -; CDR3aa: AWSNIAGLRSYEQY
v_gene: TRBV7-3; abundance: -; d_gene: -; CDR3aa: ASSLLSGELF
v_gene: TRBV7-8; abundance: -; d_gene: -; CDR3aa: ASSPGYTYEQY
v_gene: TRBV19; abundance: -; d_gene: -; CDR3aa: ASSPPLRTYGNTIY
v_gene: TRBV7-9; abundance: -; d_gene: -; CDR3aa: ASSRGSVYEQY
v_gene: TRBV7-9; abundance: once; d_gene: -; CDR3aa: ASSLARRGYT
v_gene: TRBV7-2; abundance: -; d_gene: -; CDR3aa: ASSLAGTWDSPLH
v_gene: TRBV28; abundance: -; d_gene: -; CDR3aa: ASSTNRDTSSYNEQF
v_gene: TRBV9; abundance: -; d_gene: TRBD2; CDR3aa: ASSAGGGGYEQY
v_gene: TRBV5-6; abundance: once; d_gene: -; CDR3aa: ASSTGTTYEQY
v_gene: TRBV7-5; abundance: -; d_gene: -; CDR3aa: ARSPGGSGNTIY
v_gene: TRBV28; abundance: -; d_gene: -; CDR3aa: ASSPRVFRGRVEPQH
v_gene: TRBV28; abundance: -; d_gene: TRBD1; CDR3aa: ASISGTDNEQF
v_gene: TRBV29-1; abundance: -; d_gene: -; CDR3aa: SVERGDGTGELF
v_gene: TRBV5-1; abundance: -; d_gene: -; CDR3aa: ASSLDRPSDEQY
v_gene: TRBV5-6; abundance: -; d_gene: -; CDR3aa: ASSISGTEAF
v_gene: TRBV19; abundance: -; d_gene: -; CDR3aa: ASRAADTQY
v_gene: TRBV6-5; abundance: -; d_gene: -; CDR3aa: ASSYVTGELF
v_gene: TRBV5-4; abundance: once; d_gene: TRBD1; CDR3aa: ASSKDRGVEAF
v_gene: TRBV4-1; abundance: -; d_gene: -; CDR3aa: ASSQEPLKNIQY
v_gene: TRBV28; abundance: -; d_gene: -; CDR3aa: ASSLGLYPPYNEQF
v_gene: TRBV5-5; abundance: -; d_gene: TRBD2; CDR3aa: ASSPGLAADTQY
v_gene: TRBV7-6; abundance: -; d_gene: -; CDR3aa: ASSLLATGLGKTPRSSYEQY
v_gene: TRBV11-2; abundance: -; d_gene: TRBD2; CDR3aa: ASSLESSGGETQY
v_gene: TRBV5-8; abundance: -; d_gene: -; CDR3aa: ASSHREGLGETQY
v_gene: TRBV4-1; abundance: -; d_gene: -; CDR3aa: ASSDGTSQETQY
v_gene: TRBV7-6; abundance: -; d_gene: -; CDR3aa: ASIPLDWADTQY
v_gene: TRBV7-2; abundance: -; d_gene: -; CDR3aa: ASRIKTGIYEQY
v_gene: TRBV7-9; abundance: -; d_gene: -; CDR3aa: ASSTPGTYEQY
v_gene: TRBV2; abundance: few; d_gene: TRBD1; CDR3aa: ASSYGQGANYGYT
v_gene: TRBV6-5; abundance: -; d_gene: -; CDR3aa: ASSYGTGELF
v_gene: TRBV2; abundance: -; d_gene: TRBD1; CDR3aa: ASSVDRGGSYEQY
v_gene: TRBV27; abundance: -; d_gene: -; CDR3aa: ASSLGTSPDTQY
v_gene: TRBV4-1; abundance: -; d_gene: -; CDR3aa: ASSQAEAGGYEQY
v_gene: TRBV29-1; abundance: -; d_gene: -; CDR3aa: SVAGGEGPDTQY
v_gene: TRBV6-6; abundance: -; d_gene: -; CDR3aa: ASSFSQGISYGQY
v_gene: TRBV28; abundance: -; d_gene: -; CDR3aa: ASRDTDYEQY
v_gene: TRBV9; abundance: -; d_gene: TRBD2; CDR3aa: ASTGGANTGELF
v_gene: TRBV10-3; abundance: -; d_gene: TRBD2; CDR3aa: AISELGGLAGVEQF
v_gene: TRBV6-6; abundance: -; d_gene: -; CDR3aa: ASRTAFNPYEQY
v_gene: TRBV5-5; abundance: -; d_gene: TRBD2; CDR3aa: ASSLSRRAGGLSYEQY
v_gene: TRBV9; abundance: -; d_gene: TRBD1; CDR3aa: ASSPPGQGSGELF
v_gene: TRBV11-2; abundance: -; d_gene: -; CDR3aa: ASSSEAATNEKLF
v_gene: TRBV5-1; abundance: -; d_gene: -; CDR3aa: ASSLTRGETQY
v_gene: TRBV4-1; abundance: -; d_gene: TRBD1; CDR3aa: ASSPGTGLSDIQY
v_gene: TRBV9; abundance: -; d_gene: TRBD2; CDR3aa: ASSPGRASGNNNEQF
v_gene: TRBV28; abundance: once; d_gene: -; CDR3aa: ASSPLVYEGHSGNTIY
v_gene: TRBV11-2; abundance: -; d_gene: TRBD1; CDR3aa: ASSLGTGTGMNTEAF
v_gene: TRBV19; abundance: -; d_gene: -; CDR3aa: ASTTTGWEPQH